This T cell receptor (beta chain) was recovered during a study of shared clonotypes between healthy human individuals. The junction had 9 bases not matched to a gene; V was cut back by 5 bases and J by 2 bases. The CDR3 runs 16 residues. Sequenced by immunoSEQ multiplex PCR; TCRdb stores in-frame clones only, minus some. The data show about 1 million clones, around 75% seen once. This chain links TRBV5-3 with TRBJ1-2, with 10 nucleotides matching TRBD1. TRBV5-3 is an open reading frame, and its role is uncertain. Sequenced input: memory CD4+ T cells sorted from blood. Subset defined: CD45RA-negative fraction. The sequence was collected from a man aged 18 to 29 in good health. CDR3 in DNA: TGTGCCAGAAGACCTCGGACAGGGGGAGAAAACTATGGCTACACCTTC. This encodes CARRPRTGGENYGYTF.